What follows describes a single T cell receptor beta chain. This specimen belongs to a study of T cells after yellow fever vaccination. Germline CDR1 SGHAT, CDR2 FQDESV (reference sequence). V gave up 5 bases and J gave up 5 bases; unmatched junction bases: 9. This CDR3 is 15 amino acids long. TCRdb analysed the 5' RACE reads with MiXCR anew, one entry per CDR3 protein. This table holds hundreds of thousands of distinct CDR3 sequences, roughly 20% found once. This clonotype originated in a man younger than 35 who received the YFV17D yellow fever vaccine. The source was PBMCs, collected before the yellow fever booster vaccination. This chain connects TRBV11-1 to TRBJ2-4; TRBD2 agrees at 7 bases. DNA for the CDR3: TGTGCCAGCAGCAGAGGGAGGGTGGGTGAAAACATTCAGTACTTC. Protein sequence: CASSRGRVGENIQYF.